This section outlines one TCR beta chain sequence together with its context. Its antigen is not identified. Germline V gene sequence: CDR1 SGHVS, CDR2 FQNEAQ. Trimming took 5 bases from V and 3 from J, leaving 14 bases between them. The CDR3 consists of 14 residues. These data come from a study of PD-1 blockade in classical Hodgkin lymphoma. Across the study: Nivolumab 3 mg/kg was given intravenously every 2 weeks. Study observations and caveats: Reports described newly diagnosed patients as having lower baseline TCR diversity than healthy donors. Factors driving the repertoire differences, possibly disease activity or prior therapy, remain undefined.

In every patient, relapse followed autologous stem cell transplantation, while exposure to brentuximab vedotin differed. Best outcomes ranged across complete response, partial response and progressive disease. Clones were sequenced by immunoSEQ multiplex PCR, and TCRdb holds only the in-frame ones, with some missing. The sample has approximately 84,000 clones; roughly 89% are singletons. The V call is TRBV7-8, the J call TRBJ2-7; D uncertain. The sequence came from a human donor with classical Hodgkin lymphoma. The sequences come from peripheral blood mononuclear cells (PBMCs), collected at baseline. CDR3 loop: CASSATTPFYEQYF. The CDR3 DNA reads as TGTGCCAGCAGCGCCACTACACCCTTCTACGAGCAGTACTTC.